This T cell receptor beta chain was observed in a study of identical twins. CDR1 is MNHEY and CDR2 is SMNVEV in the germline V gene (reference sequence). The CDR3 is 13 residues long. Unmatched junction bases numbered 7, after V lost 5 bases and J lost 12 bases. Broader study findings: Twins shared beta out-of-frame sequences in excess, but this excess was weaker. Because invariant MAIT and iNKT cells could be present, zero-insertion analyses could be partly confounded. While abundant cord blood beta clonotypes carried fewer insertions, memory repertoires showed no such pattern.

TCRdb itself ran the 5' RACE reads through MiXCR, one entry per CDR3 protein. The data show roughly 570,000 distinct CDR3 sequences, 9.6% seen once. This clonotype has more than one count but fewer than ten. The antigen is not known. The same specimen was also included in a second study, on yellow fever vaccine responses in identical twins.

The chain carries TRBV27 and TRBJ2-1; 10 bases align to TRBD2. What was sequenced was PBMCs. The TCR was taken from a woman younger than 35 in good health. The CDR3 spells CASSPGLAEPQFF. CDR3 sequence (DNA): TGTGCCAGCAGTCCCGGACTAGCGGAGCCGCAGTTCTTC.